Listed below are T cell receptor beta chains from one sample, sequenced in a study of T-cell reconstitution after alpha-beta-depleted transplantation in children. A single record per CDR3 protein comes from TCRdb applying MiXCR to the PCR reads. The repertoire holds more than 120,000 distinct CDR3 sequences, with about 9% as singletons. This specimen consisted of PBMCs, mostly from graft donor cells, obtained 180 days after TCRalphabeta/CD19-depleted stem cell transplant. These receptors were taken from a female patient aged 2 to 10 who had a stem cell transplant for congenital amegakaryocytic thrombocytopenia, so the T cells may come from the graft donor. Both conserved end residues are trimmed from each CDR3. D genes are given only for firm matches. For some rows the clone size is stated as once, few or many, or as a class when expanded; others skip it.

j_call v_call clone_size d_call cdr3_aa
TRBJ2-7 TRBV12-3/TRBV12-4 many TRBD1 ASSLKWDRVYEQY
TRBJ2-1 TRBV5-1 many . ASSLDSYNEQF
TRBJ1-1 TRBV5-1 many . ASRSDPHNTEAF
TRBJ2-2 TRBV7-2 many . ASSLSSNTGELF
TRBJ1-1 TRBV27 few TRBD1 ASRLQGMNTEAF
TRBJ2-7 TRBV7-2 . . ASSPRGPSGEQY
TRBJ2-7 TRBV18 many TRBD2 ASSRGLAGNYEQY
TRBJ1-3 TRBV10-3 . TRBD1 AITDIHRGQSGNTIY
TRBJ2-3 TRBV20-1 . TRBD2 SARSPLRERSDTQY
TRBJ2-7 TRBV12-3/TRBV12-4 many . ASSLGGRGYEQY
TRBJ1-1 TRBV28 few TRBD1 ASSFKTGYLFGVNTEAF
TRBJ2-2 TRBV5-1 . . ASSTGTFDTGELF
TRBJ1-5 TRBV20-1 few . SVGDSNQPQH